This TCR beta chain stems from a study of T-cell reconstitution after alpha-beta-depleted transplantation in children (dated by TCRdb to the mid-2010s). As for the study more broadly: Using TCR repertoire profiling, the study quantitatively followed how T-cell immune reconstitution unfolded in children after TCRalphabeta/CD19-depleted allogeneic hematopoietic cell transplantation.

This clonotype showed up just a few times. Its target antigen remains unknown. The record has no base qualities; no much larger clone is one base away. Libraries were made using PCR. The sequencer was an Illumina HiSeq 2500. To normalize quantification of the TCRbeta repertoire, the TCR libraries were built with molecular barcoding that relied on unique molecular identifiers. TCRdb reprocessed the public reads (quality trimming at Q25 with fastp, clone calling with MiXCR) and kept in-frame beta chains. Every distinct CDR3 protein forms one entry, paired with its most common genes and DNA. The sample contains hundreds of thousands of distinct CDR3 sequences, roughly 13% of them found a single time. 0.79% of the sample goes to the ten largest clones. From the germline V gene, CDR1 is SGHRS and CDR2 is YFSETQ. The CDR3 contains 14 residues, cysteine and phenylalanine counted. CDR3 DNA is the only sequence kept; it has 42 bases, read in frame from the first base. Trimming removed 5 bases from V and 5 bases from J; the gene matches leave 8 bases unexplained.

In light of the paper, this sample's treatment or condition label describes: allogeneic hematopoietic cell transplantation with graft depleted of TCRalphabeta T cells and CD19 B cells. TCRalphabeta/CD19-depleted allogeneic hematopoietic cell grafts were given to the transplant recipients, all of whom were children. The full study reports these points: About two months after transplant, the apparently early recovery of alphabetaT-cell counts reportedly depended on just several hundred clones that had expanded rapidly and came from non-depleted graft cells. In some patients, the high TCRbeta diversity seen at day 60 was put down to recipient T cells and intrathymic progenitors that had survived conditioning. Hyperexpanded clone frequencies declined over subsequent months; after one year, T-cell counts and TCRbeta diversity were mostly attributed to newly produced T cells.

The chain joins TRBV5-1 to TRBJ2-3; a stretch of 7 junction bases matches TRBD1. Sample: PBMCs, taken before TCRalphabeta/CD19-depleted stem cell transplant. The sequence was obtained from a girl aged 2-10 years with congenital amegakaryocytic thrombocytopenia, due to receive a stem cell transplant. Here the CDR3 is given as CASRPGQELDTQYF. The nucleotide sequence reads TGCGCCAGCAGACCCGGACAGGAGCTAGATACGCAGTATTTT.